This entry lists 31 T cell receptor beta chains sequenced from one sample in a study of cytomegalovirus exposure and HLA in healthy donors listed by TCRdb under 2017. Libraries came from the immunoSEQ multiplex PCR assay. A mixture of 60 forward primers for TCR Vbeta segments and 13 reverse primers for TCR Jbeta segments was used in the multiplex PCR. As stored in TCRdb, this immuneACCESS dataset retains in-frame rearrangements with V and J assigned. A fraction of the clones does not appear; measured against another copy, unresolved V genes explain less than half of the discrepancy, and the remainder lacks a known reason. Present in this sample are some 120,000 clones, around 81% of which were seen just once. The biggest ten clones account for approximately 2.2% of the sample. Sequenced: PBMCs. The source is a middle-aged woman in good health and CMV-seronegative.

This clone was seen a few times. The genes are TRBV9 and TRBJ2-7; 7 bases are shared with TRBD1. This CDR3 is built from 15 residues. Trimming took 4 bases from V and 3 from J; bases not matched to a gene: 10. Germline V CDR1 and CDR2: SGDLS, YYNGEE. The CDR3 loop is CASSPTGQAHYEQYF. CDR3 DNA: TGTGCCAGCAGCCCGACAGGACAGGCCCACTACGAGCAGTACTTC.

The chain joins TRBV18 to TRBJ1-1; a weak D match, TRBD1 (6 bases). V was shortened by 6 bases and J by 0 bases, with 14 bases between the two germline ends. Germline values: CDR1 KGHSH, CDR2 LQKENI. The CDR3 is 15 residues long. The CDR3 reads CASSLVTGMNTEAFF. The DNA for the CDR3 is TGTGCCAGCTCTCTTGTTACAGGGATGAACACTGAAGCTTTCTTT.

The V call is TRBV5-4, the J call TRBJ1-2; D gene unclear. CDR3 length equals 16 residues. In germline, CDR1 is SGHNT, CDR2 YYREEE (reference sequence). The V end was cut by 4 bases, the J end by 8 bases, with 24 bases between. In DNA form, the CDR3 reads TGTGCCAGCAGCGAAGACCCGGGGTTAGGGATCGGAGGCTACACCTTC. Translated, it gives CASSEDPGLGIGGYTF.

V and J are TRBV4-1 and TRBJ1-4; D might be TRBD1 (5 bases). CDR3 length: 17 amino acids. V was pared by 2 bases and J by 0 bases, with 13 bases between. Germline V gene data show CDR1 as MGHRA and CDR2 as YSYEKL. The CDR3 nucleotides are TGCGCCAGCAGCCAAACCCTCGTGGGGCCAACTAATGAAAAACTGTTTTTT. As protein: CASSQTLVGPTNEKLFF.

This chain uses TRBV2 with TRBJ1-5; 7 positions agree with TRBD1. This CDR3 contains 15 residues. Germline loops: CDR1 SNHLY, CDR2 FYNNEI. The V and J ends lost 6 bases and 4 bases, in that order; junction bases with no gene match: 9. The CDR3 sequence: CASSLLLTGNQPQHF. CDR3 coding DNA: TGTGCCAGCAGCCTTCTATTGACAGGGAATCAGCCCCAGCATTTT.

This clone was counted once. The chain employs TRBV5-4 and TRBJ1-6; 11 nucleotides line up with TRBD1. The V and J ends lost 0 bases and 10 bases, in that order; junction bases with no gene match: 3. Germline lookup yields CDR1 SGHNT and CDR2 YYREEE (reference sequence). The CDR3 sequence is 15 residues long. Here the CDR3 reads CASSLAGTGGSPLHF. The CDR3 nucleotides read TGTGCCAGCAGCTTGGCTGGGACAGGGGGATCACCCCTCCACTTT.

This chain connects TRBV10-1 to TRBJ2-2; 11 nucleotides agree with TRBD1. CDR3 length: 13 amino acids. Germline loops: CDR1 WNHNN, CDR2 SYGVQD (reference sequence). V lost 6 bases, J lost 6 bases, and 0 bases stayed unmatched. The CDR3 DNA is TGCGCCAGCAGGGGACAGGGGGCCGGGGAGCTGTTTTTT. Amino acid sequence: CASRGQGAGELFF.

This chain uses TRBV6-1 with TRBJ1-2, with TRBD1 matching 7 bases. Trimming at V came to 6 bases and at J to 6 bases, leaving 7 bases not matched to a gene. The CDR3 is made up of 13 amino acids. In germline, CDR1 is MNHNS, CDR2 SASEGT. CDR3 region: CASRGQNVNGYTF. CDR3 nucleotides: TGTGCCAGCAGGGGACAGAACGTCAATGGCTACACCTTC.

The CDR3 here is CASSLRDRGDEQYF. CDR3 in DNA: TGTGCCAGCAGCCTCCGGGACAGGGGAGACGAGCAGTACTTC. The rearrangement uses TRBV9 and TRBJ2-7, with TRBD1 matching over 10 bases. CDR1 SGDLS and CDR2 YYNGEE come from the germline V gene. The length of the CDR3 is 14 residues. Trimming removed 4 bases from V and 5 bases from J; junction bases left unmatched: 6.

This chain joins TRBV2 and TRBJ1-2, with D possibly matching TRBD1 (6 bases). This CDR3 has 17 residues. CDR1 and CDR2 from the germline V gene are SNHLY and FYNNEI. With 7 bases removed from V and 6 bases from J, the gap between germline ends came to 27 bases. CDR3 sequence (DNA): TGTGCCAGCACCCTCTCCGGGACACCCATTTCACCCGATGGCTACACCTTC. Protein: CASTLSGTPISPDGYTF.

The chain uses TRBV28 and TRBJ2-7; 7 bases line up with TRBD2. Trimming took 2 bases from V and 4 from J; bases not matched to a gene: 8. Germline loops: CDR1 MDHEN, CDR2 SYDVKM. This CDR3 comprises 15 residues. CDR3 sequence reads: CASSLEASGMYEQYF. The CDR3 bases are TGTGCCAGCAGTTTAGAGGCTAGCGGCATGTACGAGCAGTACTTC. Variable domain in full (rest from reference TRBV28 and TRBJ2-7): DVKVTQSSRYLVKRTGEKVFLECVQDMDHENMFWYRQDPGLGLRLIYFSYDVKMKEKGDIPEGYSVSREKKERFSLILESASTNQTSMYLCASSLEASGMYEQYFGPGTRLTVT.

This clone appeared a few times. V and J are TRBV2 and TRBJ2-5; TRBD1 matches at 8 bases. The DNA end favors TRBJ2-7, so the J call may be wrong. Germline assignment: CDR1 SNHLY and CDR2 FYNNEI. CDR3 length: 13 residues. The DNA for the CDR3 is TGTGCCAGCTTGGCCAGGGGGCTGTACGAGCAGTACTTC. Its protein is CASLARGLYEQYF.

This sequence joins TRBV15 and TRBJ2-2; 11 bases agree with TRBD2. CDR1 and CDR2 (germline): LNHNV, YYDKDF (reference sequence). Trimming removed 1 base from V and 8 bases from J; junction bases left unmatched: 15. This CDR3 is 19 amino acids long. CDR3 nucleotides: TGTGCCACCAGCAGAGGGGACTCTAGGACTAGCGGGTTTCGGGGGGAGCTGTTTTTT. This codes for CATSRGDSRTSGFRGELFF.

The CDR3 nucleotides read TGCGCCAGACTCTTTGAGCGATTGGATGAGCAGTTCTTC. As protein: CARLFERLDEQFF. The chain joins TRBV10-1 to TRBJ2-1; D is unresolved. The CDR3 runs to 13 residues. V was trimmed by 9 bases and J by 8 bases, leaving 17 bases between them. The germline V gene encodes CDR1 WNHNN and CDR2 SYGVQD (reference sequence).

This sequence joins TRBV11-2 and TRBJ2-1; 10 bases match TRBD1. Trimming cost V 5 bases and J 1 base; bases outside gene matches: 5. CDR1 and CDR2 (germline): SGHAT, FQNNGV. CDR3 length: 16 amino acids. Here the CDR3 reads CASSTRQGASYNEQFF. The CDR3, as DNA: TGTGCCAGCAGCACCCGACAGGGGGCTTCCTACAATGAGCAGTTCTTC.

This clone was seen only a few times. The chain couples TRBV7-3 to TRBJ2-2, with 7 positions matching TRBD1. In germline, CDR1 is SGHTA, CDR2 FQGTGA. CDR3 length: 14 amino acids. V shed 5 bases, J shed 4 bases, and the junction held 4 bases outside the gene matches. CDR3 DNA: TGTGCCAGCAGCCGGGGACAGAGCACCGGGGAGCTGTTTTTT. Encoded protein: CASSRGQSTGELFF. The full variable domain, with the rest looked up from reference TRBV7-3 and TRBJ2-2, is GAGVSQTPSNKVTEKGKYVELRCDPISGHTALYWYRQSLGQGPEFLIYFQGTGAADDSGLPNDRFFAVRPEGSVSTLKIQRTERGDSAVYLCASSRGQSTGELFFGEGSRLTVL.

The genes are TRBV4-1 and TRBJ2-7, with 7 bases fitting TRBD2. The trim removed 0 bases at V and 0 bases at J, leaving 2 bases unmatched. CDR3 size: 15 residues. CDR1 is MGHRA, CDR2 YSYEKL, per germline. The CDR3 nucleotides read TGCGCCAGCAGCCAAGATGGCGGGAGCTCCTACGAGCAGTACTTC. Protein: CASSQDGGSSYEQYF.

This clone was recorded a few times. This sequence joins TRBV6-1 and TRBJ1-1, with D uncertain. V shed 4 bases and J shed 1 base, with 7 bases lying between them. CDR1 MNHNS and CDR2 SASEGT come from the germline V gene. CDR3 length: 13 residues. In DNA form, the CDR3 reads TGTGCCAGCAGTGTGGCCTCGAACACTGAAGCTTTCTTT. Residues: CASSVASNTEAFF.

V gene TRBV19 combines with J gene TRBJ1-5; a possible D gene is TRBD1 (6 bases). V was pared by 7 bases and J by 1 base, with 11 bases between. The CDR3 runs 14 residues. CDR1 LNHDA and CDR2 SQIVND come from the germline V gene (reference sequence). In DNA, the CDR3 is TGTGCCAGTACGGAGGACAGAAGCAATCAGCCCCAGCATTTT. This codes for CASTEDRSNQPQHF.

J is TRBJ2-2 and V is TRBV5-5, with 10 bases lining up with TRBD2. The CDR3 loop spans 16 amino acids. Per germline, CDR1 SGHKS and CDR2 YYEKEE (reference sequence). V trimming: 5 bases; J trimming: 6 bases; junction bases outside the gene matches: 10. In DNA form, the CDR3 reads TGTGCCAGCAGTCCGAGCGGGAGGGCAGGGTCCGGGGAGCTGTTTTTT. Its protein is CASSPSGRAGSGELFF. Based on the CDR3 plus reference TRBV5-5 and TRBJ2-2, the full variable domain is DAGVTQSPTHLIKTRGQQVTLRCSPISGHKSVSWYQQVLGQGPQFIFQYYEKEERGRGNFPDRFSARQFPNYSSELNVNALLLGDSALYLCASSPSGRAGSGELFFGEGSRLTVL.

This sequence joins TRBV19 and TRBJ2-7; TRBD1 matches 7 bases. The CDR3 covers 14 residues. CDR1 and CDR2 (germline): LNHDA, SQIVND (reference sequence). J gave up 2 bases and V 5 bases, and 6 bases lay outside the gene matches. This CDR3 is CASSFNDRAYEQYF. CDR3 bases: TGTGCCAGTAGTTTCAACGACAGGGCCTACGAGCAGTACTTC.

This chain links TRBV6-1 with TRBJ2-7, with 9 bases aligning to TRBD1. Germline V gives CDR1 MNHNS, CDR2 SASEGT. V was clipped by 0 bases and J by 7 bases; unmatched bases: 4. CDR3 size: 14 residues. CDR3 sequence: CASSEAMTGGEQYF. Written as DNA, the CDR3 is TGTGCCAGCAGTGAAGCCATGACAGGGGGTGAGCAGTACTTC.

The genes are TRBV5-4 and TRBJ2-5; TRBD2 matches at 8 bases. The V gene end was trimmed by 4 bases and the J gene end by 4 bases; junction bases not matched to a gene: 15. This CDR3 has 17 amino acids. Germline CDR1 SGHNT, CDR2 YYREEE (reference sequence). The DNA for the CDR3 is TGTGCCAGCAGCCCATCAAGGGGGGCGGGGGGACGAGAGACCCAGTACTTC. Its protein is CASSPSRGAGGRETQYF.

The chain joins TRBV5-1 to TRBJ2-2, with TRBD2 identical over 10 bases. The CDR3 consists of 19 residues. The V segment lost 1 base and the J segment 0 bases; nucleotides outside the gene matches: 9. CDR1 is SGHRS and CDR2 is YFSETQ in the germline V gene. The CDR3 nucleotides read TGCGCCAGCAGCTTGTTTCAGGTAGCGGGGGGACCGAACACCGGGGAGCTGTTTTTT. It codes for CASSLFQVAGGPNTGELFF.

The rearrangement uses TRBV7-3 and TRBJ2-6; D might be TRBD1 (6 bases). CDR1 is SGHTA, CDR2 FQGTGA, per germline. There are 17 residues in the CDR3. V lost 2 bases to trimming and J lost 0 bases, with 11 bases between them. The DNA of the CDR3 is TGTGCCAGCAGCTTACTAGGGGGAACCTCTGGGGCCAACGTCCTGACTTTC. Translating it yields CASSLLGGTSGANVLTF. The entire variable domain, with the rest obtained from reference TRBV7-3 and TRBJ2-6, is as follows: GAGVSQTPSNKVTEKGKYVELRCDPISGHTALYWYRQSLGQGPEFLIYFQGTGAADDSGLPNDRFFAVRPEGSVSTLKIQRTERGDSAVYLCASSLLGGTSGANVLTFGAGSRLTVL.

This clone came up a few times. The rearrangement links TRBV11-2 to TRBJ1-4; tentatively, D is TRBD1 (5 bases). The CDR3 has 15 amino acids. V gave up 4 bases and J gave up 5 bases, with 14 bases separating them. Germline assignment: CDR1 SGHAT and CDR2 FQNNGV. CDR3 amino acids: CASSSTGTLNEKLFF. The CDR3 nucleotides read TGTGCCAGCAGCTCTACAGGAACTCTAAATGAAAAACTGTTTTTT.

V is TRBV5-4 and J is TRBJ1-3; TRBD1 aligns across 7 bases. The CDR3 spans 17 residues. The junction had 8 bases not matched to a gene; V was cut back by 2 bases and J by 0 bases. Germline values: CDR1 SGHNT, CDR2 YYREEE (reference sequence). The CDR3: CASSFRMAGGSGNTIYF. DNA for the CDR3: TGTGCCAGCAGCTTTCGAATGGCAGGGGGCTCTGGAAACACCATATATTTT.

The genes are TRBV2 and TRBJ2-2; perhaps TRBD1 as D (7 bases). The CDR3 has 17 amino acids. V lost 5 bases, J lost 5 bases, and 21 bases lay in between. Germline CDR1 reads SNHLY; CDR2 reads FYNNEI. DNA for the CDR3: TGTGCCAGCAGTCTTTTTGCCGCCAGGGGGGATACCGGGGAGCTGTTTTTT. Amino acid sequence: CASSLFAARGDTGELFF.

The chain joins TRBV2 to TRBJ2-7, with a weak D call TRBD2 (5 bases). V was clipped by 2 bases and J by 5 bases, with 13 bases between them. Germline CDR1 SNHLY, CDR2 FYNNEI. The CDR3 totals 14 residues. CDR3 protein: CASSELVGRHEQYF. The CDR3, as DNA: TGTGCCAGCAGTGAACTTGTAGGGAGACACGAGCAGTACTTC.

This chain uses TRBV5-1 with TRBJ2-5; perhaps TRBD2 as D (6 bases). This CDR3 is 15 amino acids long. Per the germline V gene, CDR1 is SGHRS and CDR2 is YFSETQ. Between the trimmed V and J ends, which lost 0 bases and 2 bases, there was a span of 11 bases. This CDR3 reads CASSLVRGSQETQYF. CDR3 nucleotides: TGCGCCAGCAGCTTGGTACGGGGGTCACAAGAGACCCAGTACTTC. Full variable domain (missing parts from reference TRBV5-1 and TRBJ2-5): KAGVTQTPRYLIKTRGQQVTLSCSPISGHRSVSWYQQTPGQGLQFLFEYFSETQRNKGNFPGRFSGRQFSNSRSEMNVSTLELGDSALYLCASSLVRGSQETQYFGPGTRLLVL.

This clone was observed a handful of times. This sequence joins TRBV13 and TRBJ2-3; D is possibly TRBD1 (5 bases). The CDR3 is 14 residues long. The germline gives CDR1 PRHDT, CDR2 FYEKMQ (reference sequence). Trimming removed 3 bases from V and 4 bases from J, with 11 bases in between. Here the CDR3 reads CASSLGRAADTQYF. The CDR3 DNA reads as TGTGCCAGCAGCTTGGGGCGAGCAGCAGATACGCAGTATTTT.